This TCR beta chain appears in the sequencing data of a study of blood T cell repertoires in COVID-19. On the study more broadly: The study drew acute and convalescent COVID-19 samples from the United States, Italy and Spain. Sample material is recorded as cDNA or gDNA derived from T cells, B-cell-depleted T cells, or PBMCs.

Trimming took off 7 bases at V and 3 bases at J, with 16 bases between the two ends. The germline V gene encodes CDR1 SGHRS and CDR2 YFSETQ. CDR3 length: 14 residues. Authors' methods: Amplified reference gene primers provided the basis for estimating nucleated cell counts. Profiling relied on immunoSEQ multiplex PCR, and the TCRdb table lists in-frame clones only, not all of them. Clonal size and the V and J genes are those of that table, whereas D and trimming came from the DNA. This sample carries 97,000 or so clones, roughly nine tenths of them seen once, and the ten largest clones take 2% to 2.5%.

The chain employs TRBV5-1 and TRBJ2-5, with a possible D match to TRBD1 (7 bases). The sample comprised peripheral blood. This TCR came from a man aged 45 to 65 with active COVID-19. In DNA form, the CDR3 reads TGCGCCAGCTCCCGACGGGGGACAGAAGAGACCCAGTACTTC. This translates into CASSRRGTEETQYF. Drawing the rest from reference TRBV5-1 and TRBJ2-5, the complete variable domain is KAGVTQTPRYLIKTRGQQVTLSCSPISGHRSVSWYQQTPGQGLQFLFEYFSETQRNKGNFPGRFSGRQFSNSRSEMNVSTLELGDSALYLCASSRRGTEETQYFGPGTRLLVL.